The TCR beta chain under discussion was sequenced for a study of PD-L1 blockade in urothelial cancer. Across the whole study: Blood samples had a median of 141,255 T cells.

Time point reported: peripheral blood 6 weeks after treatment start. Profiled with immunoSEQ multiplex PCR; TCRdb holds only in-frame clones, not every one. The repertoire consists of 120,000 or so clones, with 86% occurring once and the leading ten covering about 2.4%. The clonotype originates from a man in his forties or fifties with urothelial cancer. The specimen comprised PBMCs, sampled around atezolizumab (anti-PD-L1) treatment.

As DNA, the CDR3 is TGCGCCAGCAGCCAAGAACGTAAGATAGCGTCGCCAGATGTGGATGAGCAGTTCTTC. This encodes CASSQERKIASPDVDEQFF. V gene TRBV4-1 combines with J gene TRBJ2-1; TRBD2 is a possible D gene (5 bases). V was trimmed by 0 bases and J by 8 bases, leaving 26 bases between them. CDR3 size: 19 residues. Germline CDR1 MGHRA, CDR2 YSYEKL.